A selection of T cell receptor beta chains follows, all from one sample in a study of long-term antiretroviral therapy in people with HIV. The repertoire was sequenced with immunoSEQ multiplex PCR; TCRdb's copy has only in-frame clones and lacks some. In the table there are 15,000 to 20,000 clones, around 84% of which are singletons. The sample in question was unsorted PBMCs, obtained 0.1 years after starting antiretroviral therapy. These receptor sequences come from a man aged 18 to 30 with HIV. CDR3s include the opening cysteine and the closing phenylalanine or tryptophan. The D gene is left open where the match is weak. Part of the rows lack a size; the others show once, few, many or a class for expanded clones.

D gene: .
V gene: TRBV7-2
J gene: TRBJ2-2
clone size: .
CDR3 DNA: TGTGCCAGCAGCTTAGGGGGAGAGACGGCGGTAACAAACACCGGGGAGCTGTTTTTT
CDR3 protein: CASSLGGETAVTNTGELFF

D gene: .
V gene: TRBV7-9
J gene: TRBJ2-1
clone size: .
CDR3 DNA: TGTGCCAGCAGCTTACGGCTAGACGAGCAGTTCTTC
CDR3 protein: CASSLRLDEQFF

D gene: .
V gene: TRBV15
J gene: TRBJ1-2
clone size: .
CDR3 DNA: TGTGCCACCACTGGGGTTAGGGATGGCTACACCTTC
CDR3 protein: CATTGVRDGYTF

D gene: .
V gene: TRBV10-3
J gene: TRBJ2-7
clone size: .
CDR3 DNA: TGTGCCTCCCGGGCACAGGCGAGCTCCTACGAGCAGTACTTC
CDR3 protein: CASRAQASSYEQYF

D gene: .
V gene: TRBV7-3
J gene: TRBJ2-1
clone size: .
CDR3 DNA: TGTGCCAGCAGCTTAATCCCATCAGCTCCTAGCGCACCCTACAATGAGCAGTTCTTC
CDR3 protein: CASSLIPSAPSAPYNEQFF

D gene: .
V gene: TRBV5-6
J gene: TRBJ2-5
clone size: .
CDR3 DNA: TGTGCCAGCAGCCGCGGTCGAGAGACCCAGTACTTC
CDR3 protein: CASSRGRETQYF

D gene: TRBD2
V gene: TRBV4-1
J gene: TRBJ2-7
clone size: .
CDR3 DNA: TGCGCCAGCAGCCAAGAACCCGGGAGGGGCGGGAGGTTCCACGAGCAGTACTTC
CDR3 protein: CASSQEPGRGGRFHEQYF

D gene: .
V gene: TRBV30
J gene: TRBJ1-2
clone size: medium-sized
CDR3 DNA: TGTGCCTGGTCGCGGGCCAGTATCGACTACACCTTC
CDR3 protein: CAWSRASIDYTF

D gene: .
V gene: TRBV9
J gene: TRBJ2-7
clone size: few
CDR3 DNA: TGTGCCAGCAGTGCGGACAGAAACTACGAGCAGTACTTC
CDR3 protein: CASSADRNYEQYF

D gene: .
V gene: TRBV7-9
J gene: TRBJ2-7
clone size: .
CDR3 DNA: TGTGCCAGCAGCTTAGTGGGCGGTCGGGGCGCCGACCAAATATACGAGCAGTACTTC
CDR3 protein: CASSLVGGRGADQIYEQYF

D gene: .
V gene: TRBV5-1
J gene: TRBJ1-4
clone size: .
CDR3 DNA: TGCGCCAGCAGCGTCGATGGGGGGGGGCTTAATGAAAAACTGTTTTTT
CDR3 protein: CASSVDGGGLNEKLFF

D gene: .
V gene: TRBV4-3
J gene: TRBJ1-5
clone size: .
CDR3 DNA: TGCGCCAGCAGCCAAACAGGAGGGACTATGGGCAGCAATCAGCCCCAGCATTTT
CDR3 protein: CASSQTGGTMGSNQPQHF

D gene: TRBD1
V gene: TRBV29-1
J gene: TRBJ2-5
clone size: few
CDR3 DNA: TGCAGCGTTGGGGGGGACCTAGTACAGGGGGCGTACCAAGAGACCCAGTACTTC
CDR3 protein: CSVGGDLVQGAYQETQYF

D gene: .
V gene: TRBV10-3
J gene: TRBJ1-2
clone size: .
CDR3 DNA: TGTGCCATCAGTGACGATGTCTATGGCTACACCTTC
CDR3 protein: CAISDDVYGYTF

D gene: .
V gene: TRBV18
J gene: TRBJ1-4
clone size: .
CDR3 DNA: TGTGCCAGCTCACCGGCTGCAACTAATGAAAAACTGTTTTTT
CDR3 protein: CASSPAATNEKLFF

D gene: TRBD1
V gene: TRBV7-2
J gene: TRBJ1-1
clone size: .
CDR3 DNA: TGTGCCAGCAGATTCGACAGGGGAGGTGAAGCTTTCTTT
CDR3 protein: CASRFDRGGEAFF

D gene: TRBD1
V gene: TRBV6-5
J gene: TRBJ1-4
clone size: .
CDR3 DNA: TGTGCCAGCAGTTACCGAACGGGACAGGGCGGTGAAAAACTGTTTTTT
CDR3 protein: CASSYRTGQGGEKLFF

D gene: .
V gene: TRBV15
J gene: TRBJ1-3
clone size: few
CDR3 DNA: TGTGCCACCAGCTCAAGGGTTGGACTCTCTGGAAACACCATATATTTT
CDR3 protein: CATSSRVGLSGNTIYF

D gene: .
V gene: TRBV5-5
J gene: TRBJ2-5
clone size: .
CDR3 DNA: TGTGCCAGCAGTGTAAGGGGGGAGACCCAGTACTTC
CDR3 protein: CASSVRGETQYF

D gene: TRBD2
V gene: TRBV19
J gene: TRBJ2-3
clone size: .
CDR3 DNA: TGTGCCAGCTCCGTAGCGGGGGACGCAGATACGCAGTATTTT
CDR3 protein: CASSVAGDADTQYF

D gene: TRBD1
V gene: TRBV9
J gene: TRBJ2-7
clone size: .
CDR3 DNA: TGTGCCAGCAGCGTAGCCGGGACAGCATACTACGAGCAGTACTTC
CDR3 protein: CASSVAGTAYYEQYF

D gene: TRBD1
V gene: TRBV2
J gene: TRBJ1-1
clone size: .
CDR3 DNA: TGTGCCAGCGGAGGGGGCCTTGAAGCTTTCTTT
CDR3 protein: CASGGGLEAFF

D gene: TRBD2
V gene: TRBV5-6
J gene: TRBJ2-3
clone size: .
CDR3 DNA: TGTGCCAGCAGCTTTCCGCGGGGGGCGCGGGAAACAGATACGCAGTATTTT
CDR3 protein: CASSFPRGARETDTQYF

D gene: .
V gene: TRBV4-1
J gene: TRBJ2-5
clone size: .
CDR3 DNA: TGCGCCAGCACCAGGACACTCCAAGAGACCCAGTACTTC
CDR3 protein: CASTRTLQETQYF

D gene: .
V gene: TRBV6-5
J gene: TRBJ1-1
clone size: .
CDR3 DNA: TGTGCCAGCAGTTATGGCGGTGGGGACACTGAAGCTTTCTTT
CDR3 protein: CASSYGGGDTEAFF

D gene: TRBD1
V gene: TRBV7-8
J gene: TRBJ1-2
clone size: .
CDR3 DNA: TGTGCCTGCGGGCGGTCCGGGACAGGGGGTTGGAGTGGCTACACCTTC
CDR3 protein: CACGRSGTGGWSGYTF

D gene: TRBD1
V gene: TRBV19
J gene: TRBJ1-5
clone size: .
CDR3 DNA: TGTGCCAGTATGAACAGGGGCGGGGGAGGCAATCAGCCCCAGCATTTT
CDR3 protein: CASMNRGGGGNQPQHF

D gene: TRBD2
V gene: TRBV10-3
J gene: TRBJ2-3
clone size: .
CDR3 DNA: TGTGCCATCAGCACTCTAGCGGGCACAGATACGCAGTATTTT
CDR3 protein: CAISTLAGTDTQYF

D gene: TRBD2
V gene: TRBV30
J gene: TRBJ2-7
clone size: .
CDR3 DNA: TGTGCCTGGACTAGCGGGGCCTCCTACGAGCAGTACTTC
CDR3 protein: CAWTSGASYEQYF

D gene: .
V gene: TRBV4-1
J gene: TRBJ2-3
clone size: few
CDR3 DNA: TGCGCCAGCAGCCAAGGGGTTAGCACTGGCACAGATACGCAGTATTTT
CDR3 protein: CASSQGVSTGTDTQYF

D gene: TRBD2
V gene: TRBV5-1
J gene: TRBJ2-3
clone size: .
CDR3 DNA: TGCGCCAGCAGCACAGGACTAGCGGGCACAGATACGCAGTATTTT
CDR3 protein: CASSTGLAGTDTQYF

D gene: .
V gene: TRBV14
J gene: TRBJ1-2
clone size: .
CDR3 DNA: TGTGCCAGCAGCCAAGACTACGGGCCCTTCGACTACACCTTC
CDR3 protein: CASSQDYGPFDYTF

D gene: .
V gene: TRBV7-9
J gene: TRBJ1-1
clone size: medium-sized
CDR3 DNA: TGTGCCAGCAGCTTCGTGTTTGACACTGAAGCTTTCTTT
CDR3 protein: CASSFVFDTEAFF

D gene: .
V gene: TRBV27
J gene: TRBJ1-6
clone size: once
CDR3 DNA: TGTGCCAGCAGTATCCTAACAGGAGGTAATTCACCCCTCCACTTT
CDR3 protein: CASSILTGGNSPLHF

D gene: TRBD2
V gene: TRBV9
J gene: TRBJ2-1
clone size: few
CDR3 DNA: TGTGCCAGCAGCGCCAACCTAGCGGGAGGGGAGGGCAATGAGCAGTTCTTC
CDR3 protein: CASSANLAGGEGNEQFF

D gene: .
V gene: TRBV6-4
J gene: TRBJ2-2
clone size: .
CDR3 DNA: TGTGCCAGCAGTGAAAACGGGGAGCTGTTTTTT
CDR3 protein: CASSENGELFF

D gene: TRBD2
V gene: TRBV5-1
J gene: TRBJ2-1
clone size: once
CDR3 DNA: TGCGCCAGCAGCTGGACTAGCGGGATCTACAATGAGCAGTTCTTC
CDR3 protein: CASSWTSGIYNEQFF

D gene: .
V gene: TRBV5-1
J gene: TRBJ2-7
clone size: once
CDR3 DNA: TGCGCCAGCAGCCCGCGTGGCAGAAAAGTCTACGAGCAGTACTTC
CDR3 protein: CASSPRGRKVYEQYF